The T cell receptor beta chain under discussion was sequenced for a study of blood T cells in healthy people across ages. The study, taken as a whole, reports: Diversity estimates drawn from one million T cells were deemed underestimates.

Through a sample-barcoded 5' primer and a J-beta primer mix, a second PCR was run for roughly 7 to 12 cycles. TCRdb processed the 5' RACE reads anew with MiXCR; each CDR3 protein has one entry. The sample has hundreds of thousands of distinct CDR3 sequences, 22% seen once; the top ten hold about 22%. On this clonotype: What it binds is unknown.

Trimming left V 6 bases short and J 0 bases short, with 12 bases between. The CDR3 length is 15 residues. Germline loops: CDR1 LNHDA, CDR2 SQIVND (reference sequence). This chain links TRBV19 with TRBJ1-5; D ambiguous. Sample: blood. The sequence came from a man between 65 and 85 years old in good health. The CDR3 DNA reads TGTGCCAGTAGGGCGGGCGGGAATAGCAATCAGCCCCAGCATTTT. It codes for CASRAGGNSNQPQHF. The full variable domain, with the rest looked up from reference TRBV19 and TRBJ1-5, is DGGITQSPKYLFRKEGQNVTLSCEQNLNHDAMYWYRQDPGQGLRLIYYSQIVNDFQKGDIAEGYSVSREKKESFPLTVTSAQKNPTAFYLCASRAGGNSNQPQHFGDGTRLSIL.